This T cell receptor (beta chain) was sequenced in a study of blood T cell repertoires in COVID-19. Whole-study context: Acute and convalescent COVID-19 specimens originated in the United States, Italy and Spain. The cDNA or gDNA used as material had been derived from T cells, B-cell-depleted T cells, or PBMCs.

Original handling: The authors estimated nucleated cell counts from reference gene primer amplification. Here immunoSEQ multiplex PCR was the method, and the copy in TCRdb shows in-frame clones only, minus some. V and J calls and clone size are copied from that table; D and trimming were computed from the DNA. The data contain about 80,000 clones, around 79% of them seen just once; the ten biggest clones take up 9.5% to 15%. Trimming removed 4 bases at V and 1 base at J, with 12 bases between. In germline, CDR1 is SGHRS, CDR2 YFSETQ. CDR3 length: 15 residues. Sample: peripheral blood. V is TRBV5-1 and J is TRBJ1-5; TRBD1 is a possible D gene (5 bases). This TCR was recovered from a man older than 75 with acute or convalescent COVID-19. In DNA, the CDR3 is TGCGCCAGCAGCGGGGGGACGGGAAGCAATCAGCCCCAGCATTTT. As protein: CASSGGTGSNQPQHF.